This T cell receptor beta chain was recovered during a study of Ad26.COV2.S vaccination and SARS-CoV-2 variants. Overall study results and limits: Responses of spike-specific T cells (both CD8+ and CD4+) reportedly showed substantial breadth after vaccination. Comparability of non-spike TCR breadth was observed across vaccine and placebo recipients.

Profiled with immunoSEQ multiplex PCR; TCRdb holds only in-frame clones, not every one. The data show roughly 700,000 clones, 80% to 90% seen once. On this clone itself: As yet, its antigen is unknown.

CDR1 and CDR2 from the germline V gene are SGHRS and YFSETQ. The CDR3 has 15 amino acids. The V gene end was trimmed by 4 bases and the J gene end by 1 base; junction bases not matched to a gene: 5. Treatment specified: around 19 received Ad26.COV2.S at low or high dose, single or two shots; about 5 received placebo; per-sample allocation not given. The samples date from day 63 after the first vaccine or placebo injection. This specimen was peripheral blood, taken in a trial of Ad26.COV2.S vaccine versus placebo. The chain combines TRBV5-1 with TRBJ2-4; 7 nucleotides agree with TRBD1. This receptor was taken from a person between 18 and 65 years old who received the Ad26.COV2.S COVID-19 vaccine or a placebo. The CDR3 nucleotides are TGCGCCAGCAGCGCCGGGACAGTCGCCAAAAACATTCAGTACTTC. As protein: CASSAGTVAKNIQYF.